The present T cell receptor beta chain was sequenced within a study of blood T cells in healthy people across ages. General study findings and limits: Estimates of diversity drawn from one million T cells were considered underestimates. Across the age range, TCR beta diversity per million T cells fell in a roughly linear way. As naive T cell percentage varied, TCR beta diversity correlated strongly with it.

This clonotype came up a few times. Its antigen is not known. From germline, CDR1 is SGHRS and CDR2 YFSETQ. Trimming stripped 4 bases from V and 10 bases from J, with 13 bases between. This CDR3 is built from 12 residues. The second PCR ran about 6 to 12 cycles with a sample-barcoded 5' primer and J-beta primers. Every single cDNA molecule received a tag from a template-switch adaptor with 12 random nucleotides. TCRdb fed the 5' RACE reads into MiXCR, producing one record per CDR3 protein. The data hold about 680,000 distinct CDR3 sequences, with around half observed a single time. This chain joins TRBV5-1 and TRBJ2-3; D is unclear. The sample comprised blood. The source is a woman aged 60-70 years in good health. The CDR3, as DNA: TGCGCCAGCAGCACTACAAGTCCCGCGCAGTATTTT. Its protein product is CASSTTSPAQYF.